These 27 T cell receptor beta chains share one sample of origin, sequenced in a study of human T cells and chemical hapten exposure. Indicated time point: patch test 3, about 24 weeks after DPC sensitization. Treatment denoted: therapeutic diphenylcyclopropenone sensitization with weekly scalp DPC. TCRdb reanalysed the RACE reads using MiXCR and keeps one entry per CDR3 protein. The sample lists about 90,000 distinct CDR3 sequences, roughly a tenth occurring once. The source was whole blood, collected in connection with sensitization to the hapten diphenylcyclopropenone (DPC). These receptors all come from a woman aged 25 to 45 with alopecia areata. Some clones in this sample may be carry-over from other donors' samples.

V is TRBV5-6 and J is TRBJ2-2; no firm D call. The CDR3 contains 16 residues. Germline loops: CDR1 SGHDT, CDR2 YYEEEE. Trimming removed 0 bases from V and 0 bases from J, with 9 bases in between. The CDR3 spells CASSLVVSANTGELFF. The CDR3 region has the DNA TGTGCCAGCAGCTTGGTCGTCTCCGCGAACACCGGGGAGCTGTTTTTT.

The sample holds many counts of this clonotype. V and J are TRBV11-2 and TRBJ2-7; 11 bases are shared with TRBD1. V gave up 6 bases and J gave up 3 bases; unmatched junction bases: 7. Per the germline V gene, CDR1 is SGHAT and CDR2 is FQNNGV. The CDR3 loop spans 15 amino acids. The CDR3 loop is CASSPGQGALYEQYF. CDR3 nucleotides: TGTGCCAGCAGTCCTGGACAGGGGGCCCTCTACGAGCAGTACTTC. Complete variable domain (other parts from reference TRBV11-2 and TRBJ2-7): EAGVAQSPRYKIIEKRQSVAFWCNPISGHATLYWYQQILGQGPKLLIQFQNNGVVDDSQLPKDRFSAERLKGVDSTLKIQPAKLEDSAVYLCASSPGQGALYEQYFGPGTRLTVT.

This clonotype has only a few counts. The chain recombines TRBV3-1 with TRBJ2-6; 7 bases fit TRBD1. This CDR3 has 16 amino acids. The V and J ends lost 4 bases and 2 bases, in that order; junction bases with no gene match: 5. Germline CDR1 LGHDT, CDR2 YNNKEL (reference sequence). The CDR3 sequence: CASSPLTGTGANVLTF. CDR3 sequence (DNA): TGTGCCAGCAGCCCACTGACAGGGACTGGGGCCAACGTCCTGACTTTC.

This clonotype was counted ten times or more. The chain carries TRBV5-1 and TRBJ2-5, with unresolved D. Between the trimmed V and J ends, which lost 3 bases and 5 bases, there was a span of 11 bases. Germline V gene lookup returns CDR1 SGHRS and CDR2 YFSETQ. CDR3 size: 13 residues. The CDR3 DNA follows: TGCGCCAGCAGCTACCAAATGACGGAGACCCAGTACTTC. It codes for CASSYQMTETQYF.

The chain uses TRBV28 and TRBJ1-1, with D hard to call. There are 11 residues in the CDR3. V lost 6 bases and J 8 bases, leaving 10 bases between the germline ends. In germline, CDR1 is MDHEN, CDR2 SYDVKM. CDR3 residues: CASSHGREAFF. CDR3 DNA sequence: TGTGCCAGCAGCCACGGACGGGAAGCTTTCTTT. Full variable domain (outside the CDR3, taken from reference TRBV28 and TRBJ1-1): DVKVTQSSRYLVKRTGEKVFLECVQDMDHENMFWYRQDPGLGLRLIYFSYDVKMKEKGDIPEGYSVSREKKERFSLILESASTNQTSMYLCASSHGREAFFGQGTRLTVV.

The DNA of the CDR3 is TGTGCCATCAGGATCGGACAGGGGGCTGCAAATGAGCAGTTCTTC. This translates into CAIRIGQGAANEQFF. This chain uses TRBV10-3 with TRBJ2-1; 11 bases are shared with TRBD1. CDR3 size: 15 residues. The ends lost 6 bases at V and 7 bases at J; junction bases unmatched: 8. Per the germline V gene, CDR1 is ENHRY and CDR2 is SYGVKD.

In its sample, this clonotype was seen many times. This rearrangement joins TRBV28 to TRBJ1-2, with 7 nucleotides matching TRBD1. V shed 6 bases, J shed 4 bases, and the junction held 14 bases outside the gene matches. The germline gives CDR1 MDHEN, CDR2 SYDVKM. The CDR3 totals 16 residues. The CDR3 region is CASSPTSGQAVYGYTF. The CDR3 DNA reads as TGTGCCAGCAGCCCTACTAGTGGACAGGCGGTCTATGGCTACACCTTC.

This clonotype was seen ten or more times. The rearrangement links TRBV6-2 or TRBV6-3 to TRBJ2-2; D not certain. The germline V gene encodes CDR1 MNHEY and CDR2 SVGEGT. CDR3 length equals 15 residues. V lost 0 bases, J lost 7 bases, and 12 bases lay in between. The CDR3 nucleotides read TGTGCCAGCAGTTACTCCCCAGATTCCGGCGGGGAGCTGTTTTTT. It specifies CASSYSPDSGGELFF.

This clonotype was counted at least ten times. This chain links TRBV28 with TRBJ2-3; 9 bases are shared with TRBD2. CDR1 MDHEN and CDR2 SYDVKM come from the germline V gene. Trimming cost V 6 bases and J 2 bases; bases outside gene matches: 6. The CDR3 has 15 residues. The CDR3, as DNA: TGTGCCAGCAGGGATAGCGGGAGCATCACAGATACGCAGTATTTT. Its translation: CASRDSGSITDTQYF.

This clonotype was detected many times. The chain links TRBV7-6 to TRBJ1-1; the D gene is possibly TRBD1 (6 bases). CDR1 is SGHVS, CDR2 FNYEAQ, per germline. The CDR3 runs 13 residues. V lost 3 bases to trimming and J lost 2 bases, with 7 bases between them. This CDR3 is CASSLDSNTEAFF. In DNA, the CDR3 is TGTGCCAGCAGCTTGGACAGTAACACTGAAGCTTTCTTT. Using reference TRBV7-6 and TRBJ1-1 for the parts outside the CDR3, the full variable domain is GAGVSQSPRYKVTKRGQDVALRCDPISGHVSLYWYRQALGQGPEFLTYFNYEAQQDKSGLPNDRFSAERPEGSISTLTIQRTEQRDSAMYRCASSLDSNTEAFFGQGTRLTVV.

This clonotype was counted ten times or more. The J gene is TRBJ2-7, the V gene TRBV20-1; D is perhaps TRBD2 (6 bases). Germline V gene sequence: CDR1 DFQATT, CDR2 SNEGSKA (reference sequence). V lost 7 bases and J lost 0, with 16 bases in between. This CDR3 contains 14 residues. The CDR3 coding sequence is TGCAGTGGCCGGGAGAAAACGAGCTCCTACGAGCAGTACTTC. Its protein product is CSGREKTSSYEQYF.

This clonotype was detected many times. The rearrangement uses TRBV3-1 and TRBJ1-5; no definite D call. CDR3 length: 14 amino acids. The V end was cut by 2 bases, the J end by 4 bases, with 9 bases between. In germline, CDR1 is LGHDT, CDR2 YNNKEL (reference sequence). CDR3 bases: TGTGCCAGCAGCCAATACGCAGATAATCAGCCCCAGCATTTT. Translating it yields CASSQYADNQPQHF. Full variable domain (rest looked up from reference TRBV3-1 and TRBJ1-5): DTAVSQTPKYLVTQMGNDKSIKCEQNLGHDTMYWYKQDSKKFLKIMFSYNNKELIINETVPNRFSPKSPDKAHLNLHINSLELGDSAVYFCASSQYADNQPQHFGDGTRLSIL.

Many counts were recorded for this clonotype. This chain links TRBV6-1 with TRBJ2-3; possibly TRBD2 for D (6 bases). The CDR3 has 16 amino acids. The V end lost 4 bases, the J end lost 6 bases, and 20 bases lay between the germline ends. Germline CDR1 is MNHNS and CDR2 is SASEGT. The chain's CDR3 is CASSAVAGTSPDTQYF. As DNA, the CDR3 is TGTGCCAGCAGTGCAGTGGCGGGGACTTCGCCGGATACGCAGTATTTT.

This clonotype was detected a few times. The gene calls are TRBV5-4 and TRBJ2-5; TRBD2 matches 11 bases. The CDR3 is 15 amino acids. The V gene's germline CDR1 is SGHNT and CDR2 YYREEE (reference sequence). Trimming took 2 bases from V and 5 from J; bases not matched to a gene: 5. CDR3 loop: CASSLTSGSWETQYF. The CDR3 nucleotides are TGTGCCAGCAGCTTAACTAGCGGGAGCTGGGAGACCCAGTACTTC.

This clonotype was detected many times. The CDR3 region has the DNA TGTGCCAGCAGCTTAGATATAAGAGGGGGCTATGGCTACACCTTC. Protein: CASSLDIRGGYGYTF. The chain uses TRBV11-3 and TRBJ1-2, with a possible D match to TRBD1 (6 bases). V was cut by 0 bases and J by 4 bases, with 12 bases left in between. This CDR3 spans 15 amino acids. Germline V gene lookup returns CDR1 SGHNT and CDR2 YENEEA.

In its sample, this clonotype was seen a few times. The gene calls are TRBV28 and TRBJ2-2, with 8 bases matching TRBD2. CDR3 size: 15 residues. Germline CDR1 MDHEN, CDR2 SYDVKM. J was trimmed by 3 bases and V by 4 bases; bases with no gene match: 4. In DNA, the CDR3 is TGTGCCAGCAGTTCCGGGACTAGGGACACCGGGGAGCTGTTTTTT. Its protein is CASSSGTRDTGELFF.

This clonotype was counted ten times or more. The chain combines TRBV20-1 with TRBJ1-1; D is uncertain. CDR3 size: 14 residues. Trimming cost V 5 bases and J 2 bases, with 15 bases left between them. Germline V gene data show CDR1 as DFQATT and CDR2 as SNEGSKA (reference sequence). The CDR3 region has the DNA TGCAGTGCTTGCAGATCCGGAATTAACACTGAAGCTTTCTTT. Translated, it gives CSACRSGINTEAFF.

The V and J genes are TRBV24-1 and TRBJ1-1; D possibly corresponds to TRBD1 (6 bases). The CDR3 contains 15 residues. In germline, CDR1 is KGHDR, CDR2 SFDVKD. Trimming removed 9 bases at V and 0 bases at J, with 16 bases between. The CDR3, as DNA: TGTGCCACCCACGGTTCAGGGGTCATGAACACTGAAGCTTTCTTT. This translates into CATHGSGVMNTEAFF.

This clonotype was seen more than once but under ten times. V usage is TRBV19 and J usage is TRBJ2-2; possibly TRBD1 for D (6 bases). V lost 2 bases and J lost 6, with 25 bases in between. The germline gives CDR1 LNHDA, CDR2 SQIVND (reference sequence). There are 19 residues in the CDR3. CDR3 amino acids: CASSIRGGRTNPSAGELFF. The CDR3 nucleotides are TGTGCCAGTAGTATAAGAGGGGGAAGGACGAATCCCTCTGCCGGGGAGCTGTTTTTT.

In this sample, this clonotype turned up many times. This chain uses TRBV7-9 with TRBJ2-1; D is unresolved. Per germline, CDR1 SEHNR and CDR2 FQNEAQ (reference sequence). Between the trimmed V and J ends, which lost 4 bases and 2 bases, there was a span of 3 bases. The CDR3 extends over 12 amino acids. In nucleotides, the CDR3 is TGTGCCAGCAGCTCCCCCTACAATGAGCAGTTCTTC. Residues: CASSSPYNEQFF.

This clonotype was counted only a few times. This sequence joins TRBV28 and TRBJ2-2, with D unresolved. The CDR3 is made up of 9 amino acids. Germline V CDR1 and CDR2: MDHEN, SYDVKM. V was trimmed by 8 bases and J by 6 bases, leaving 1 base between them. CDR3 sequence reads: CASAGELFF. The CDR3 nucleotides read TGTGCCAGCGCCGGGGAGCTGTTTTTT.

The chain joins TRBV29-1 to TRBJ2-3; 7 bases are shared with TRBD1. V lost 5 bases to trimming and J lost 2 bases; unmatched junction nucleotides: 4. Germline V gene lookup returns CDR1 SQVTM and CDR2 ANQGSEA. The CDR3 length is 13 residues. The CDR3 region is CSVLGQVTDTQYF. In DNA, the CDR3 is TGCAGCGTTCTCGGACAGGTCACAGATACGCAGTATTTT.

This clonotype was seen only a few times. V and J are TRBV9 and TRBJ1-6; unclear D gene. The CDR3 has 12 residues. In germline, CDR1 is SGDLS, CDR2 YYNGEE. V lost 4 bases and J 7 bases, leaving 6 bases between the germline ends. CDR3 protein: CASSSTNSPLHF. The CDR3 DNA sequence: TGTGCCAGCAGCTCCACGAATTCACCCCTCCACTTT.

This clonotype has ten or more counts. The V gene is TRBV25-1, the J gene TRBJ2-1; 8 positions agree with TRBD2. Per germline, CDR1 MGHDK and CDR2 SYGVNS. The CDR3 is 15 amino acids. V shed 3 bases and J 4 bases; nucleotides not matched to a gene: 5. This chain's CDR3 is CASSDGGGMYNEQFF. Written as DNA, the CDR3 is TGTGCCAGCAGTGATGGCGGGGGGATGTACAATGAGCAGTTCTTC. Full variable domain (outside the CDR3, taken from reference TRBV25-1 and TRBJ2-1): EADIYQTPRYLVIGTGKKITLECSQTMGHDKMYWYQQDPGMELHLIHYSYGVNSTEKGDLSSESTVSRIRTEHFPLTLESARPSHTSQYLCASSDGGGMYNEQFFGPGTRLTVL.

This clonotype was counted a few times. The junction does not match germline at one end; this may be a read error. DNA of the CDR3: TGCGCCAGCAGTTTGGACAGGCCTACGAACACTGAAGCTTTCTTT. Its translation is CASSLDRPTNTEAFF. The gene calls are TRBV5-1 and TRBJ1-1; 7 positions match TRBD1. CDR1 SGHRS and CDR2 YFSETQ come from the germline V gene. The CDR3 is 15 residues long.

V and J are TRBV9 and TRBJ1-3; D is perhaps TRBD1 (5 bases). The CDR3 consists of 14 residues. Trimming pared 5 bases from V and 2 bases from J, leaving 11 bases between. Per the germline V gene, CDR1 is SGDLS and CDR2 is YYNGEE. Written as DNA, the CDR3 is TGTGCCAGCAGTCAGGGTGATACTGGAAACACCATATATTTT. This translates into CASSQGDTGNTIYF.

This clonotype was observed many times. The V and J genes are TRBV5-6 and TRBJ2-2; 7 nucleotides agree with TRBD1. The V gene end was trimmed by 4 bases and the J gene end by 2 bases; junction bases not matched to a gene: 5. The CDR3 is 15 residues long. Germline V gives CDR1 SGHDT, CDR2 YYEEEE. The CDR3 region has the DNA TGTGCCAGCAGCAACTGGGACAGAAACACCGGGGAGCTGTTTTTT. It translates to CASSNWDRNTGELFF. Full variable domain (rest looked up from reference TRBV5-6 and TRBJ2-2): DAGVTQSPTHLIKTRGQQVTLRCSPKSGHDTVSWYQQALGQGPQFIFQYYEEEERQRGNFPDRFSGHQFPNYSSELNVNALLLGDSALYLCASSNWDRNTGELFFGEGSRLTVL.